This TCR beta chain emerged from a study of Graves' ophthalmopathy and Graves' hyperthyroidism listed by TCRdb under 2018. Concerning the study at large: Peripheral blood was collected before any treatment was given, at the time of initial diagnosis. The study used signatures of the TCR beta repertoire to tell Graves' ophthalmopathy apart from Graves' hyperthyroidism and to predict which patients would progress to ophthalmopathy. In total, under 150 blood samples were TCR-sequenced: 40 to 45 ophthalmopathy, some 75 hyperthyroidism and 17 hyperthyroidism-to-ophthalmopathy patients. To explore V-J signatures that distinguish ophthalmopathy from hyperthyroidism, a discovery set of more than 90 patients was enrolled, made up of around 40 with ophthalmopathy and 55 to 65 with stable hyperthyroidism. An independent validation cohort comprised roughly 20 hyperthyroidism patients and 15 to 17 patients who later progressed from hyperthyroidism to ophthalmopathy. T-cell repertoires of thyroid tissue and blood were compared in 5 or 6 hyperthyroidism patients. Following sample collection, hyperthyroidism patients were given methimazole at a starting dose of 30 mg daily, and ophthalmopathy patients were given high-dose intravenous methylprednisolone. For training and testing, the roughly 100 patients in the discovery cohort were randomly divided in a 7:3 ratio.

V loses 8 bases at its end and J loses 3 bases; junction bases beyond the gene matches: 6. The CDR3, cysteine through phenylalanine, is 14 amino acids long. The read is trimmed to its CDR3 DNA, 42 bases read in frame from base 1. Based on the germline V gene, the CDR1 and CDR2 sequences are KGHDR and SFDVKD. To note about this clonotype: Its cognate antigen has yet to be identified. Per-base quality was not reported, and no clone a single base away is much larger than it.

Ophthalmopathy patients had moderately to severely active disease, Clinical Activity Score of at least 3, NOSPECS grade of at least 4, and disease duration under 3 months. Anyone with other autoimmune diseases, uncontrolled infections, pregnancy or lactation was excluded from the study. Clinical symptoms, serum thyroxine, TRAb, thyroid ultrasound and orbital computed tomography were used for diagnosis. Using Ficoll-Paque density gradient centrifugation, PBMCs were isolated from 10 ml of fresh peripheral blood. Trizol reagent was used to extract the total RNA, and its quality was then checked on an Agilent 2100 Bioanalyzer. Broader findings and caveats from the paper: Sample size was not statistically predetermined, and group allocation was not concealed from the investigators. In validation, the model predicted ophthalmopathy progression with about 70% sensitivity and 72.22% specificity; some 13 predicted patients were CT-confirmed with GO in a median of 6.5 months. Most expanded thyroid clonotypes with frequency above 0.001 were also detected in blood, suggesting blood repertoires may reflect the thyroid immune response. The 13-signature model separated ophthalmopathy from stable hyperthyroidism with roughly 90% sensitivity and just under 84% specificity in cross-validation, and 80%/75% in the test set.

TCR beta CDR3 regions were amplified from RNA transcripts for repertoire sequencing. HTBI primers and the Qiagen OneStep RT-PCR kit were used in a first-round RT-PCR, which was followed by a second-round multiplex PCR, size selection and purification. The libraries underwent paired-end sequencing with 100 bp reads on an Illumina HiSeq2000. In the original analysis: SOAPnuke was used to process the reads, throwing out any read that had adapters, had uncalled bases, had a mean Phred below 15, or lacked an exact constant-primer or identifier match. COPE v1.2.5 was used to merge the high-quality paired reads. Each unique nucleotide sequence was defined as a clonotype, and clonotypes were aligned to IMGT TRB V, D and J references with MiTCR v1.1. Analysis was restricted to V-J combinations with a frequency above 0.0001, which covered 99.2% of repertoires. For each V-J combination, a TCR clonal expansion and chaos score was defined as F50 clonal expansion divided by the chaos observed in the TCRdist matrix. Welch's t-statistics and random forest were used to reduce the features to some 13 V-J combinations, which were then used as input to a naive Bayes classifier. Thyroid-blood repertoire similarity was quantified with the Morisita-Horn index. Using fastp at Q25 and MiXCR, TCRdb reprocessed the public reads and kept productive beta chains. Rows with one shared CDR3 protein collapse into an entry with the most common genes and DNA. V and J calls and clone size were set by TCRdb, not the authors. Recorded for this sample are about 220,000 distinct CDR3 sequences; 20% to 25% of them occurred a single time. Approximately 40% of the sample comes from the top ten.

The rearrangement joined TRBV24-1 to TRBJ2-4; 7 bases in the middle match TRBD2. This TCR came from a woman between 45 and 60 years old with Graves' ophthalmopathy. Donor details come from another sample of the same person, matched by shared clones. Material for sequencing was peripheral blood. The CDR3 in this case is CATTASGGKNIQYF. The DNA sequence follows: TGTGCCACCACCGCTAGCGGCGGCAAAAACATTCAGTACTTC.